Shown below are 2 T cell receptor beta chains from a single sample sequenced in a study of shared clonotypes between healthy human individuals. Sequenced by immunoSEQ multiplex PCR; TCRdb stores in-frame clones only, minus some. The data show about 2 million clones, with about 95% seen just once and 0.9% to 1.3% held by the top ten. Naive CD8 cells lacked CD45RO, underwent positive selection for CCR7 and left out terminally differentiated effector memory CD45RA+ cells. Sample: naive CD8+ T cells sorted from blood. The receptor set was obtained from a man aged 18 to 29 in good health.

On this clone: Other DNA sequences in the sample encode the same CDR3. The rearrangement links TRBV20-1 to TRBJ1-1, with D unresolved. V was cut by 0 bases and J by 6 bases, with 5 bases left in between. The CDR3 has 11 residues. Germline V gene lookup returns CDR1 DFQATT and CDR2 SNEGSKA (reference sequence). CDR3 loop: CSARDLAEAFF. CDR3 coding DNA: TGCAGTGCTAGAGATCTCGCTGAAGCTTTCTTT.

V and J are TRBV5-8 and TRBJ1-5; D is perhaps TRBD1 (5 bases). Trimming left V 0 bases short and J 6 bases short, with 13 bases between. Germline V CDR1 and CDR2: SGHTS, YDEGEE. CDR3 length equals 15 residues. CDR3 DNA sequence: TGTGCCAGCAGCTTGGGGCAGGGATGGCCTCAGCCCCAGCATTTT. Protein: CASSLGQGWPQPQHF.